This T cell receptor (beta chain) was observed in a study of B cell selection in AIRE deficiency. The study, taken as a whole, reports: With only TCRbeta sequenced, less than 45% of shared healthy Treg sequences overlapped Tconv. AIRE-deficient Tconv and Treg repertoires matched healthy donors in TCRBV, CDR3 length, diversity.

This clone is a singleton in its sample. Its antigen is unidentified. TCRdb keeps only in-frame clones here, not all; method: immunoSEQ multiplex PCR. This sample has under 5,500 clones, with around 87% found just once. V lost 8 bases, J lost 8 bases, and 17 bases stayed unmatched. CDR3 length: 15 amino acids. CDR1 is GTSNPN, CDR2 SVGIG, per germline (reference sequence). Regulatory T cells were sorted as CD4+CD25hiCD127low/negative cells. Material for sequencing was Tregs sorted from PBMCs. This rearrangement joins TRBV30 to TRBJ2-1, with 8 bases fitting TRBD1. This receptor was identified in a human donor with AIRE deficiency. CDR3 amino acids: CARTQGRGLRDEQFF. The CDR3 bases are TGTGCCCGTACCCAGGGCAGGGGGCTTCGGGATGAGCAGTTCTTC.